This T cell receptor beta chain was identified in a study of sequential checkpoint blockade in melanoma. Study-wide background: Arm A got nivolumab then ipilimumab; arm B the reverse, 1:1. Maintenance nivolumab came after either treatment sequence.

The CDR3 totals 14 residues. The germline V gene has CDR1 GTSNPN and CDR2 SVGIG (reference sequence). Trimming shortened V by 4 bases and J by 0 bases, and 9 bases separated the two germline ends. Treatment of the sample: randomized to nivolumab then ipilimumab (arm A) or the reverse (arm B). DNA-damaging chemotherapy had not been given to any patient beforehand. Live CD3+CD8+ CD19− CD56− cells were sorted from PBMCs. TCRdb's copy holds only in-frame clones and misses some; the assay was immunoSEQ multiplex PCR. Altogether about 6,100 clones are present, 55% to 60% being singletons, with the ten largest covering 17%.

This TCR was sampled from a human donor with melanoma. The V call is TRBV30, the J call TRBJ2-2; the D gene is possibly TRBD2 (6 bases). This material consisted of CD8+ T cells sorted from blood (inferred from file names), taken from a patient given nivolumab and ipilimumab in sequence. CDR3 region: CAWKGTSNTGELFF. In DNA form, the CDR3 reads TGTGCCTGGAAGGGGACTTCGAACACCGGGGAGCTGTTTTTT.